This T cell receptor (beta chain) is from a study of shared clonotypes between healthy human individuals. Across the whole study: A donor's plate count was three for CD4 naive and three for CD4 memory; CD8 naive had two and CD8 memory one.

Using approximately 200 ng DNA, about 29,000 T cell genomes, the sorted-subset replicate PCRs were run. Sequencing used immunoSEQ multiplex PCR; TCRdb keeps in-frame clones, though not all of them. The sample has about 1.1 million clones, 70% to 80% seen once. CDR1 and CDR2 (germline): ENHRY, SYGVKD. Trimming pared 3 bases from V and 5 bases from J, leaving 10 bases between. This CDR3 region has 13 residues. About this clone: Its specificity is not known.

Whole-study findings and limits: The study's rarefaction showed incomplete sorted-subset sequencing despite large depth.

V usage is TRBV10-3 and J usage is TRBJ1-1, with D perhaps matching TRBD1 (5 bases). The sequence derives from a man between 18 and 29 years old in good health. Some clones in this sample may be carry-over from other donors' samples. Sequencing was done on a sample of memory CD4+ T cells from PBMCs. Noted subset: CD45RA-negative fraction. The CDR3 nucleotides are TGTGCCATCAGTGAACGGGGGGATACTGAAGCTTTCTTT. As protein: CAISERGDTEAFF.